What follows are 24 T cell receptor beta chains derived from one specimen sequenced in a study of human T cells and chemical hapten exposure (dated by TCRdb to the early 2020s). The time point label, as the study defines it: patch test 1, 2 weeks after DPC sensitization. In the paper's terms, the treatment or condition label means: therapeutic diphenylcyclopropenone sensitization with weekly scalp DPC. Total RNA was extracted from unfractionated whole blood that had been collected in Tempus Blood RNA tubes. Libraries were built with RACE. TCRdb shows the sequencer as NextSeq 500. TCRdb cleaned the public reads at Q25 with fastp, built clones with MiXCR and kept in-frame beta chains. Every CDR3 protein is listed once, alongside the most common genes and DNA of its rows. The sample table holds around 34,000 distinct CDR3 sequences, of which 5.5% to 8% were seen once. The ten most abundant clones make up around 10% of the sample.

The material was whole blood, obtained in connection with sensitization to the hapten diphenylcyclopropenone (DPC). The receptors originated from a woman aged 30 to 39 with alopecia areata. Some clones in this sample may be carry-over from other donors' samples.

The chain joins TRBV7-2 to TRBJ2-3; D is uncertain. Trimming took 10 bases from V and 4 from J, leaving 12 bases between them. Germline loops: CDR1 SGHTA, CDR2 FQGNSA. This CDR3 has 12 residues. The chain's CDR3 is CAMSSSADTQYF. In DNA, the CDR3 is TGTGCCATGAGTTCGTCCGCAGATACGCAGTATTTT.

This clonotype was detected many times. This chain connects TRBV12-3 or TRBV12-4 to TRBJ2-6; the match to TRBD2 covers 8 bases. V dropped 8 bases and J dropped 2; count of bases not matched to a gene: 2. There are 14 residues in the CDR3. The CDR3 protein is CASRGGTGANVLTF. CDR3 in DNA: TGTGCCAGCCGGGGGGGGACTGGGGCCAACGTCCTGACTTTC.

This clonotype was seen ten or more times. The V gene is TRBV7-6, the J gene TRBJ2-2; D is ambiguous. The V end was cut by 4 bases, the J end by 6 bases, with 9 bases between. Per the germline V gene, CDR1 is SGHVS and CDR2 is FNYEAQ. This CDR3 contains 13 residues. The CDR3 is CASSSNPAGELFF. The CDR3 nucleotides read TGTGCCAGCAGCTCCAACCCCGCCGGGGAGCTGTTTTTT.

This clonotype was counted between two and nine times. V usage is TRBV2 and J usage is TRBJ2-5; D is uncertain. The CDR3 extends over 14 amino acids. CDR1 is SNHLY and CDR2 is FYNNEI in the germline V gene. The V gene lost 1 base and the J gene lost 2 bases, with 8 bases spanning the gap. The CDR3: CASSEGPSQETQYF. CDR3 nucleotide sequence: TGTGCCAGCAGTGAAGGACCATCTCAAGAGACCCAGTACTTC.

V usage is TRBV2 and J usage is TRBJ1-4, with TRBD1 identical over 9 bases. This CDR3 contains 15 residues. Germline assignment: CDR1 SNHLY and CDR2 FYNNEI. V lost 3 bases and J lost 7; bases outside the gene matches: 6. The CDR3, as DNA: TGTGCCAGCAGTGAGCGGACAGGGGCTATTGAAAAACTGTTTTTT. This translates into CASSERTGAIEKLFF.

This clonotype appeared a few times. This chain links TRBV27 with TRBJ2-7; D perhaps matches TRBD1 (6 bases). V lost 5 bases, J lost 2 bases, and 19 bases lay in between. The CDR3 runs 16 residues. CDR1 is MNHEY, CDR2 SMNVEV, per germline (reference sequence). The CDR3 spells CASSMNPGAYAYEQYF. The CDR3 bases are TGTGCCAGCAGTATGAACCCAGGGGCCTATGCCTACGAGCAGTACTTC.

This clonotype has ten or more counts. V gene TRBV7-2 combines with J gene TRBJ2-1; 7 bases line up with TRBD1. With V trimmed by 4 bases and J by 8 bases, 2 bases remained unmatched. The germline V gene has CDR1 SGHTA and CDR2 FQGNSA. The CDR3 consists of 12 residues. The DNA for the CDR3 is TGTGCCAGCAGCTCACAGGGGTATGAGCAGTTCTTC. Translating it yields CASSSQGYEQFF.

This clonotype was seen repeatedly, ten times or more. The CDR3 reads CASSPRTSADTQYF. Written as DNA, the CDR3 is TGTGCCAGCAGCCCGCGGACTAGCGCAGATACGCAGTATTTT. The chain joins TRBV7-9 to TRBJ2-3, with 9 bases fitting TRBD2. J lost 4 bases, V lost 5 bases, and 4 bases had no gene match. CDR3 size: 14 residues. Germline V CDR1 and CDR2: SEHNR, FQNEAQ (reference sequence). The variable domain in full, with the rest retrieved from reference TRBV7-9 and TRBJ2-3, is DTGVSQNPRHKITKRGQNVTFRCDPISEHNRLYWYRQTLGQGPEFLTYFQNEAQLEKSRLLSDRFSAERPKGSFSTLEIQRTEQGDSAMYLCASSPRTSADTQYFGPGTRLTVL.

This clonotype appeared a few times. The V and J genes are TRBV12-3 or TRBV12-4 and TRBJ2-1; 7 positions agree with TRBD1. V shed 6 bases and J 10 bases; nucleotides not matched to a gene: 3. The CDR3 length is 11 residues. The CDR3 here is CASSNRGEQFF. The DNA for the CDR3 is TGTGCCAGCAGCAACAGGGGAGAGCAGTTCTTC.

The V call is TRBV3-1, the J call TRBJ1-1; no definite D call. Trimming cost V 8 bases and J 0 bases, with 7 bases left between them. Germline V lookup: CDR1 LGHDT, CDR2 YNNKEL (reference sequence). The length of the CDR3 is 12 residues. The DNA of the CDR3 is TGTGCCAGCTCAGTAATGAACACTGAAGCTTTCTTT. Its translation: CASSVMNTEAFF.

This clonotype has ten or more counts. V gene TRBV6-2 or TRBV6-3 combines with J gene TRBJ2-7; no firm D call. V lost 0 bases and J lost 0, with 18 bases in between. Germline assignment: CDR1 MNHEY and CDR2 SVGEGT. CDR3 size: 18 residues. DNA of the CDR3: TGTGCCAGCAGTTACTCGAGATTTTTGACCGCTAGCTCCTACGAGCAGTACTTC. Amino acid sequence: CASSYSRFLTASSYEQYF.

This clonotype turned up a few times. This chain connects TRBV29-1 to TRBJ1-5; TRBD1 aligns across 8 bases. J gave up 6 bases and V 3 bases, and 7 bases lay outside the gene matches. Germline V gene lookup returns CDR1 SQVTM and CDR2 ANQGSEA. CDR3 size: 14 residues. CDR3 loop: CSVEGRGPGQPQHF. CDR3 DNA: TGCAGCGTTGAGGGCAGGGGGCCGGGTCAGCCCCAGCATTTT.

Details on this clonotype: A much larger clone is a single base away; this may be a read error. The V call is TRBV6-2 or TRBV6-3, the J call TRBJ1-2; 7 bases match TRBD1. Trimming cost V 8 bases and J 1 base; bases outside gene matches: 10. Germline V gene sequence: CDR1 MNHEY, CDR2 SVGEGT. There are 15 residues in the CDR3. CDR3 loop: CASRHDRALNYGYTF. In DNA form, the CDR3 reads TGTGCCAGCCGCCACGACAGGGCCCTTAACTATGGCTACACCTTC.

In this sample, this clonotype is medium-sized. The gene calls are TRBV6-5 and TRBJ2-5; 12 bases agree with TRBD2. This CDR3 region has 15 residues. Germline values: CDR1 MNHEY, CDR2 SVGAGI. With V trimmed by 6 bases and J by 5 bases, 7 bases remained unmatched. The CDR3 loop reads CASRLTSGGSETQYF. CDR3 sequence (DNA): TGTGCCAGCAGGCTGACTAGCGGGGGATCGGAGACCCAGTACTTC.

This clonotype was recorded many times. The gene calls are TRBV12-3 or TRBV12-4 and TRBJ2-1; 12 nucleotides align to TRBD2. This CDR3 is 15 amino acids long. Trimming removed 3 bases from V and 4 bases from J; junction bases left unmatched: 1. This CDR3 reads CASSFGLAGYNEQFF. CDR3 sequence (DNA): TGTGCCAGCAGTTTTGGACTAGCGGGATACAATGAGCAGTTCTTC.

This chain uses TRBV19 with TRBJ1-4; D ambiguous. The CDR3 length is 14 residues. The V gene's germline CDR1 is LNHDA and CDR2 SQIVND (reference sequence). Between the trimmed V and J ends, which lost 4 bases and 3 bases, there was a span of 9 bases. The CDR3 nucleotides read TGTGCCAGTAGTACCTGGACGGCTAATGAAAAACTGTTTTTT. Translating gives CASSTWTANEKLFF. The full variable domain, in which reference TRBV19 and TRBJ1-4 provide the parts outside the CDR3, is DGGITQSPKYLFRKEGQNVTLSCEQNLNHDAMYWYRQDPGQGLRLIYYSQIVNDFQKGDIAEGYSVSREKKESFPLTVTSAQKNPTAFYLCASSTWTANEKLFFGSGTQLSVL.

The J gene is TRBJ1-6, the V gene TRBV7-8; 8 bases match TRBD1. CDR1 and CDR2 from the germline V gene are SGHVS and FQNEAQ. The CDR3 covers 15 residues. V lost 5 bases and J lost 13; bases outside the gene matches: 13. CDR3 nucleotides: TGTGCCAGCAGCCTCCGAGGACAGGGTGCCCTTCCCCTCCACTTT. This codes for CASSLRGQGALPLHF.

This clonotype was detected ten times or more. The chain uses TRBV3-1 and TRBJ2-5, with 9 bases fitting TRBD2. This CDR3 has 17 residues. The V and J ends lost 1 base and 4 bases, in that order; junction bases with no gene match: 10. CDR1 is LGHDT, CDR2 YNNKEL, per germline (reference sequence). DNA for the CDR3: TGTGCCAGCAGCCAAGTACGGCGGGGGGGCACCCCAGAGACCCAGTACTTC. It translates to CASSQVRRGGTPETQYF.

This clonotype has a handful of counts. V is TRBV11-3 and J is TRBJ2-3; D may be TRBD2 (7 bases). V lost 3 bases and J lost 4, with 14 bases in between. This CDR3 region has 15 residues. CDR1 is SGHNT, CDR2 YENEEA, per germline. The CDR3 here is CASSFGGGAPDTQYF. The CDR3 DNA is TGTGCCAGCAGCTTTGGAGGGGGGGCCCCAGATACGCAGTATTTT.

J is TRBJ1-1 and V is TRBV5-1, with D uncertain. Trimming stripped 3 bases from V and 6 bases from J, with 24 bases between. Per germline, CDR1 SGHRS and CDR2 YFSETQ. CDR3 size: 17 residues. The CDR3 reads CASSWGGGRAGKAEAFF. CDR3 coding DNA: TGCGCCAGCAGCTGGGGAGGTGGGAGGGCTGGAAAAGCTGAAGCTTTCTTT.

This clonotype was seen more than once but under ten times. The CDR3 loop is CASRGETGRNTEAFF. The CDR3 DNA is TGTGCCAGCAGAGGAGAGACAGGGAGGAACACTGAAGCTTTCTTT. The chain uses TRBV2 and TRBJ1-1, with 7 bases that match TRBD1. The CDR3 length is 15 residues. Per the germline V gene, CDR1 is SNHLY and CDR2 is FYNNEI. J gave up 1 base and V 6 bases, and 8 bases lay outside the gene matches.

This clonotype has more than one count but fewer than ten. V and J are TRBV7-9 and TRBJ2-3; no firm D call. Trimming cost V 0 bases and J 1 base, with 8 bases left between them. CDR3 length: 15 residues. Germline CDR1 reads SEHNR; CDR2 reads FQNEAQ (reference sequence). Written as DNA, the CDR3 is TGTGCCAGCAGCTTAGCTTTGTGGGGCACAGATACGCAGTATTTT. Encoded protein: CASSLALWGTDTQYF.

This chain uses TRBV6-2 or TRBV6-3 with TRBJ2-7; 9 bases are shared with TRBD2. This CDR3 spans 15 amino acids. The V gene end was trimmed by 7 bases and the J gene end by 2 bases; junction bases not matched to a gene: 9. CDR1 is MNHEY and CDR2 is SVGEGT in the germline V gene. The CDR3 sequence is CASTAAGGSTYEQYF. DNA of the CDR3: TGTGCCAGCACCGCAGCGGGGGGCTCGACCTACGAGCAGTACTTC.

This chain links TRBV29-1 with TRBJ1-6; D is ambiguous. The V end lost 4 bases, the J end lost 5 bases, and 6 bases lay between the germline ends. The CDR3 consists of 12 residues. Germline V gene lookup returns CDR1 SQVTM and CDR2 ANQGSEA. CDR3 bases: TGCAGCGTTGGTGACGATAATTCACCCCTCCACTTT. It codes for CSVGDDNSPLHF.